This record covers a single TCR beta chain. Study processing details: Counts of nucleated cells, estimated from reference gene primer amplification, were obtained. Using immunoSEQ multiplex PCR, the repertoire was profiled, and TCRdb retains in-frame clones only, with some absent. V and J calls and clone size are those listed in that table; D and trimming were worked out from the DNA. The sample holds about 200,000 clones, roughly 78% seen once. The V end was cut by 0 bases, the J end by 7 bases, with 22 bases between. Per the germline V gene, CDR1 is MNHNS and CDR2 is SASEGT. The CDR3 sequence is 18 residues long. These data originate in a study of blood T cell repertoires in COVID-19. On the study more broadly: Both acute and convalescent COVID-19 samples were obtained from the United States, Italy and Spain. PBMCs, B-cell-depleted T cells, or T cells provided the cDNA or gDNA that made up the material.

The gene calls are TRBV6-1 and TRBJ2-4; perhaps TRBD1 as D (5 bases). The source material was peripheral blood. The sequence came from a woman between 40 and 55 years old with acute or convalescent COVID-19. The CDR3, as DNA: TGTGCCAGCAGTGAAGCAACCCTGACAGTCATCAAAAAGAACATTCAGTACTTC. Its translation: CASSEATLTVIKKNIQYF.